The clone carrying this TCR beta chain showed up just a few times. Its antigen is unknown. TCRdb reprocessed the RT-PCR reads with MiXCR, giving one entry per CDR3 protein. The sample lists around 580,000 distinct CDR3 sequences; approximately 10% were seen once. These data belong to a study of response to subunit inactivated influenza vaccine. Study-wide findings and caveats: Authors suggested that a seasonal influenza vaccination recruits few new T cells each time.

This CDR3 is built from 13 residues. CDR1 MNHEY and CDR2 SVGAGI come from the germline V gene. Trimming shortened V by 2 bases and J by 4 bases, and 8 bases separated the two germline ends. The chain couples TRBV6-5 to TRBJ1-1; no reliable D call. This clonotype was sampled from a man between 50 and 59 years old who received an inactivated influenza vaccine. The starting material was PBMCs from blood, obtained on the day of vaccination. CDR3 protein: CASSYRKSTEAFF. The CDR3 region has the DNA TGTGCCAGCAGTTACAGGAAGAGCACTGAAGCTTTCTTT.